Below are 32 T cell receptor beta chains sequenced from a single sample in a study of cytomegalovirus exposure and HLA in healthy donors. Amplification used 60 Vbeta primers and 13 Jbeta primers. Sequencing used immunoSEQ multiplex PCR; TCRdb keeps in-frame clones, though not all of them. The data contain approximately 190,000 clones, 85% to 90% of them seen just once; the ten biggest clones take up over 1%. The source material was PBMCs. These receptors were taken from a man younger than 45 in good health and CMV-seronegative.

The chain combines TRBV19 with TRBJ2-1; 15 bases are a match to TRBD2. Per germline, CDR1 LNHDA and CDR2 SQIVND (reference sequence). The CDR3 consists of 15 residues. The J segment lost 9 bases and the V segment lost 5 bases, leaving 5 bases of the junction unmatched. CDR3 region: CASSPGLAGGFEQFF. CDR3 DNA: TGTGCCAGTAGTCCGGGACTAGCGGGAGGATTTGAGCAGTTCTTC.

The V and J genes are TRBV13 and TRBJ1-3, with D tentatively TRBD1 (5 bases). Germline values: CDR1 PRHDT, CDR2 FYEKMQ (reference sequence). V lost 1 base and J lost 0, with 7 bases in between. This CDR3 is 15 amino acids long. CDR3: CASSLDRFSGNTIYF. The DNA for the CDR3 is TGTGCCAGCAGCTTAGACAGGTTCTCTGGAAACACCATATATTTT.

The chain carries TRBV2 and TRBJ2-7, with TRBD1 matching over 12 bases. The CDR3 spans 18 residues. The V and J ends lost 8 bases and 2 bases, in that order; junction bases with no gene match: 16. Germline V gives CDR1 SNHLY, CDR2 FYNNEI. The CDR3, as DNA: TGTGCCAGCGTCCTCGGGACAGGGGGCGCTGGGCATCCCTACGAGCAGTACTTC. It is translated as CASVLGTGGAGHPYEQYF.

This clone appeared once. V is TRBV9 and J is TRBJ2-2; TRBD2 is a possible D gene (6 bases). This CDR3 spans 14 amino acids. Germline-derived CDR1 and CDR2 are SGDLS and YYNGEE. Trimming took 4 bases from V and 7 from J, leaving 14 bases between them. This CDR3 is CASSSTSRDGELFF. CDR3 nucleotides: TGTGCCAGCAGCTCCACCTCGCGGGACGGGGAGCTGTTTTTT.

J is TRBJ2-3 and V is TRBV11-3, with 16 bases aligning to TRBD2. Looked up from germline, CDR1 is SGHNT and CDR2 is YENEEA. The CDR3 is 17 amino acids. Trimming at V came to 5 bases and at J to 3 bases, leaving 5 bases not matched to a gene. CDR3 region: CASSPGTSGGATDTQYF. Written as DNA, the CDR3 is TGTGCCAGCAGCCCGGGGACTAGCGGGGGGGCTACAGATACGCAGTATTTT.

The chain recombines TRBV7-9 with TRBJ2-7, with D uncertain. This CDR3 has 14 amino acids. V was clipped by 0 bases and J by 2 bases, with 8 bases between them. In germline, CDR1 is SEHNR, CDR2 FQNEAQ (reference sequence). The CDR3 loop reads CASSLALEAYEQYF. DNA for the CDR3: TGTGCCAGCAGCTTAGCGCTTGAGGCCTACGAGCAGTACTTC.

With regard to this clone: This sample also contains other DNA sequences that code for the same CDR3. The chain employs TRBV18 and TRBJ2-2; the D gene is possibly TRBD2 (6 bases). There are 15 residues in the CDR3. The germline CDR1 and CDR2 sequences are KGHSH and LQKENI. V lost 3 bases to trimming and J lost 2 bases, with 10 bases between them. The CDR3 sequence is CASSPRDFNTGELFF. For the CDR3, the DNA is TGTGCCAGCTCACCGCGGGACTTTAACACCGGGGAGCTGTTTTTT.

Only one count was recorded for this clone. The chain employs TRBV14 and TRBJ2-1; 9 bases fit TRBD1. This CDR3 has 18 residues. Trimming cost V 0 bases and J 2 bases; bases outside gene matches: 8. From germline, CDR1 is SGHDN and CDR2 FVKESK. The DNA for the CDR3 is TGTGCCAGCAGCCAAGATATTCAGGACAGGGGAGCCTACAATGAGCAGTTCTTC. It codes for CASSQDIQDRGAYNEQFF.

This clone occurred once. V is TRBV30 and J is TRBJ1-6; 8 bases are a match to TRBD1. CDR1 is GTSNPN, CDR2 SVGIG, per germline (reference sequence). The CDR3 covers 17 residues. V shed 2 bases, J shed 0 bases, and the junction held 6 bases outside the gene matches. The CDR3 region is CAWSNPGGPSYNSPLHF. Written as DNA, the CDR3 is TGTGCCTGGAGTAACCCAGGGGGCCCCTCCTATAATTCACCCCTCCACTTT.

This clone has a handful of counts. For the CDR3, the DNA is TGTGCCAGCAGTGAGGTGGGCAGGGCCGAGCAGTACTTC. This translates into CASSEVGRAEQYF. This chain links TRBV25-1 with TRBJ2-7; tentative D call: TRBD1 (5 bases). Germline V CDR1 and CDR2: MGHDK, SYGVNS. V dropped 3 bases and J dropped 6 bases, with 12 bases sitting between them. This CDR3 spans 13 amino acids.

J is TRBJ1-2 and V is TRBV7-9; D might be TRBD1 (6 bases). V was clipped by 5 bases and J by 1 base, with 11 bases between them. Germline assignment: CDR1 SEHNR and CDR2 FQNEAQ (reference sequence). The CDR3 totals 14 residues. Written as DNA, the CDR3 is TGTGCCAGCAGCACCAGGGACATTAACTATGGCTACACCTTC. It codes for CASSTRDINYGYTF.

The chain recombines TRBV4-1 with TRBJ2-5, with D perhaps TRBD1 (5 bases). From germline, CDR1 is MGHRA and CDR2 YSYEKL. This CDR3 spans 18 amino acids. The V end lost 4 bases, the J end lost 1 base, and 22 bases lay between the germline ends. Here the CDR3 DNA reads TGCGCCAGCAGCCTACACCCCCAGACAGTCAGGTCCCAAGAGACCCAGTACTTC. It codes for CASSLHPQTVRSQETQYF.

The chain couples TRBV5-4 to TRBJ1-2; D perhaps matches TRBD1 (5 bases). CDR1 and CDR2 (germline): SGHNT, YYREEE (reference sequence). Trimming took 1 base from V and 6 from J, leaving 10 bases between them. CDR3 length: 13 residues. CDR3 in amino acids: CASSLRDYDGYTF. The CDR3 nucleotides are TGTGCCAGCAGCTTGCGGGACTATGATGGCTACACCTTC.

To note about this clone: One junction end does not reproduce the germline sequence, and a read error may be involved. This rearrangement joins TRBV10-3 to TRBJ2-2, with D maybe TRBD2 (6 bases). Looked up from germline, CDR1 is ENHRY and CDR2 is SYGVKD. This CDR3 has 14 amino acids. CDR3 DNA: TGTGCCATCAGTGATGGGGGGAGGACCGGGGAGCCGTTTTTT. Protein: CAISDGGRTGEPFF.

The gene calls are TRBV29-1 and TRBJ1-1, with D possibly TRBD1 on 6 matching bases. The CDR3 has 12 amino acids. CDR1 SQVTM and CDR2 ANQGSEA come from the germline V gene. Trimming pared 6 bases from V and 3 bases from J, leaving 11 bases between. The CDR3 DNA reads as TGCAGCGTCAGGGGAGGGGACACTGAAGCTTTCTTT. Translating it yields CSVRGGDTEAFF.

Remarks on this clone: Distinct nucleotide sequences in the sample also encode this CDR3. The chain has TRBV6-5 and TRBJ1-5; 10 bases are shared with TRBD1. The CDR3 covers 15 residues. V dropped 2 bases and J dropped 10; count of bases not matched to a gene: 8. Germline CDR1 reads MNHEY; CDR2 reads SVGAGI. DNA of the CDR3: TGTGCCAGCAGTTACGGGGGGACAGGGGCATCACCCCAGCATTTT. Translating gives CASSYGGTGASPQHF.

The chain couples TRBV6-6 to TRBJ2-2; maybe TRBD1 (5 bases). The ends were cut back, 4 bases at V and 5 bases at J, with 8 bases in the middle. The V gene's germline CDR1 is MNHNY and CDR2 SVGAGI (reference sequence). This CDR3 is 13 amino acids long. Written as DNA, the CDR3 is TGTGCCAGCAGTTCTCAGGGAACCGGGGAGCTGTTTTTT. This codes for CASSSQGTGELFF.

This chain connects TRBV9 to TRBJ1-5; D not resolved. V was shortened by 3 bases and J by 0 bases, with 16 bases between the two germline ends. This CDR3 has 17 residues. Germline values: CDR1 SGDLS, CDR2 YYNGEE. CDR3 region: CASSGSRGPVSNQPQHF. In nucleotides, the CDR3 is TGTGCCAGCAGCGGGAGCCGGGGTCCGGTTAGCAATCAGCCCCAGCATTTT.

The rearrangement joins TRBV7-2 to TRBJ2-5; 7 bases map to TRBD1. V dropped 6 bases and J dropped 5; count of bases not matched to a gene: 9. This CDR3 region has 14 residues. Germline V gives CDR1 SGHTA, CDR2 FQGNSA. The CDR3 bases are TGTGCCAGCAGTCCCGGACAGGTTCGCGAGACCCAGTACTTC. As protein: CASSPGQVRETQYF.

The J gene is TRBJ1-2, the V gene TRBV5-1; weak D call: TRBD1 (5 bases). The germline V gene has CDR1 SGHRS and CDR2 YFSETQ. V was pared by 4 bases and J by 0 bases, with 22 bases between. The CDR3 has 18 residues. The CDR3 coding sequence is TGCGCCAGCAGCCCATTCACCGAGACCCGGGGGGCTAACTATGGCTACACCTTC. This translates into CASSPFTETRGANYGYTF.

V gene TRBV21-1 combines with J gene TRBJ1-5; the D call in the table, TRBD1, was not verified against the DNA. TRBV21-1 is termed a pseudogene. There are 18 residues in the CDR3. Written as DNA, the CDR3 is TGTGCCAGCAGCAATGCGAAACTTCAGGGACATAGCAATCAGCCCCAGCATTTT. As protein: CASSNAKLQGHSNQPQHF.

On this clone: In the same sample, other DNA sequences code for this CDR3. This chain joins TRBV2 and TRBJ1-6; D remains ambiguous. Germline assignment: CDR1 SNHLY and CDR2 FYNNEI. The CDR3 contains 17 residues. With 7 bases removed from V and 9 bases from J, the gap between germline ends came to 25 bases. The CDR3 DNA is TGTGCCAGCAACTTAGAATGGGCCTCCTCTATAAGTTCACCCCTCCACTTT. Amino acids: CASNLEWASSISSPLHF.

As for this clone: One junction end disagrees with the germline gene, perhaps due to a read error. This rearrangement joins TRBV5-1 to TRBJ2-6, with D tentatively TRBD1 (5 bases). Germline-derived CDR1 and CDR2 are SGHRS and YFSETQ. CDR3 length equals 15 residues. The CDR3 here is CASSLVVSGANGLTF. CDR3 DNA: TGCGCCAGCAGCTTGGTGGTGTCTGGGGCCAACGGCCTGACTTTC.

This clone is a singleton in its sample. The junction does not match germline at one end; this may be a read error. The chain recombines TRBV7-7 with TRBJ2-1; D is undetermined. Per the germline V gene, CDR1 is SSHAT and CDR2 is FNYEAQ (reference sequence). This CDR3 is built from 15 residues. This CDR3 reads CASSRSPQPYNEQFF. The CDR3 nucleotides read TGTGCTAGCAGCCGCAGCCCACAGCCTTACAATGAGCAGTTCTTC.

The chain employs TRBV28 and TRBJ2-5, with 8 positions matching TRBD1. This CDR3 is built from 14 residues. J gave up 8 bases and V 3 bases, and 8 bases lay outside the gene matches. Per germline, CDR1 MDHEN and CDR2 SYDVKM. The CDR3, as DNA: TGTGCCAGCAGTTTCCTCGGGACAGGCGCAACCCAGTACTTC. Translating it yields CASSFLGTGATQYF.

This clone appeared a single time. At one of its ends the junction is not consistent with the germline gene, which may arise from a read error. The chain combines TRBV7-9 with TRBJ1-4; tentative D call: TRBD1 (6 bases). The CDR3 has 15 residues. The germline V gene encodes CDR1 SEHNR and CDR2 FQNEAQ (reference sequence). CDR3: CSSSLSRDINEKLFF. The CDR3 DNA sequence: TGTTCCAGCAGCTTGTCCCGGGACATCAATGAAAAACTGTTTTTT.

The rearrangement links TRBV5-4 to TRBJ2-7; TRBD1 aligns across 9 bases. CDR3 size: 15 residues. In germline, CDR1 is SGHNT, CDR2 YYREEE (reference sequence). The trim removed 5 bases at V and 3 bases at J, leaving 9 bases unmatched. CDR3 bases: TGTGCCAGCAGTCCCGGGACAGGGATCTTCTACGAGCAGTACTTC. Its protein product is CASSPGTGIFYEQYF.

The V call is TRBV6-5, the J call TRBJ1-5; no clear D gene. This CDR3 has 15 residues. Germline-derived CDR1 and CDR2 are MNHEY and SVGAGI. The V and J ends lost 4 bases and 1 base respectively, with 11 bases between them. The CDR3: CASSSGVWSNQPQHF. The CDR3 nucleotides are TGTGCCAGCAGTTCCGGGGTGTGGAGCAATCAGCCCCAGCATTTT.

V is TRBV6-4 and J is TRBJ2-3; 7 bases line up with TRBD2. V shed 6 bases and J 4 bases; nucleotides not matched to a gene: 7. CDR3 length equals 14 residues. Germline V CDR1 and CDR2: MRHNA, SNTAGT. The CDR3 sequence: CASSPGGLPDTQYF. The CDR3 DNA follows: TGTGCCAGCAGCCCGGGGGGACTTCCAGATACGCAGTATTTT.

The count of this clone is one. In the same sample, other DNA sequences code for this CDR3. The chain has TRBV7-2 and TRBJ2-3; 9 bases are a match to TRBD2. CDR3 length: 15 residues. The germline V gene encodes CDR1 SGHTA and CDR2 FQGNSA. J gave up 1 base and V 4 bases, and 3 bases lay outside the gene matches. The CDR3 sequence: CASSSSGIRTDTQYF. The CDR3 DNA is TGTGCCAGCAGCTCTAGCGGGATCCGCACAGATACGCAGTATTTT.

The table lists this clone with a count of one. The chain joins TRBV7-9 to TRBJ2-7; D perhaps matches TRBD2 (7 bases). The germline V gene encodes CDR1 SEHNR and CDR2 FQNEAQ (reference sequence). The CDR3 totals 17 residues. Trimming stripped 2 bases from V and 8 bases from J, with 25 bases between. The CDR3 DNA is TGTGCCAGCAGCTTAATGTTTGCGGGACATGGACTAGTCCAGCAGTACTTC. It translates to CASSLMFAGHGLVQQYF.

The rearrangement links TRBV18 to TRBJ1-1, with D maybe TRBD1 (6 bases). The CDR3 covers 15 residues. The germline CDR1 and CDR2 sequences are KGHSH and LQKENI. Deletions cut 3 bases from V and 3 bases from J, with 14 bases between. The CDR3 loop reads CASSPSGGRDTEAFF. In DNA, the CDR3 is TGTGCCAGCTCACCGTCTGGGGGCAGGGACACTGAAGCTTTCTTT.